The rows below give T cell receptor beta chains drawn from one sample of a study of control samples from healthy donors and cancer patients. Only in-frame clones appear in the TCRdb table, and some are missing; sequencing was by immunoSEQ multiplex PCR. Here the sample spans around 130,000 clones, around nine tenths being singletons. The sample was blood. The source of these receptors is a man aged 45-65 years in good health. The CDR3 runs from the conserved cysteine through the conserved F or W. A D gene is named only where the DNA matches it firmly. The size entry is marked missing in some rows and otherwise reads once, few, many or a size class.

CATSGEDRSHEQFF | TGTGCCACCAGTGGGGAGGACAGGTCTCACGAGCAGTTCTTC | NA | NA | TRBJ2-1 | TRBV24-1
CASSRGTRGDTQYF | TGTGCCAGCAGCAGGGGGACTAGAGGCGATACGCAGTATTTT | TRBD2 | NA | TRBJ2-3 | TRBV11-3
CASSENPASTDTQYF | TGTGCCAGCAGTGAAAATCCGGCTAGCACAGATACGCAGTATTTT | NA | once | TRBJ2-3 | TRBV2
CASSLTPSQGAEQYF | TGTGCCAGCAGTTTAACTCCCTCTCAGGGTGCCGAGCAGTACTTC | NA | NA | TRBJ2-7 | TRBV27
CASRSGDANYGYTF | TGTGCCAGCAGATCAGGGGACGCTAACTATGGCTACACCTTC | NA | NA | TRBJ1-2 | TRBV28
CASSSFQTTDTQYF | TGTGCCAGCAGTTCCTTCCAGACCACAGATACGCAGTATTTT | NA | NA | TRBJ2-3 | TRBV2
CAWSSIGELFF | TGTGCCTGGTCCTCAATCGGGGAGCTGTTTTTT | NA | NA | TRBJ2-2 | TRBV30
CASRDKNYGYTF | TGTGCCAGCAGGGACAAAAACTATGGCTACACCTTC | NA | NA | TRBJ1-2 | TRBV28
CASQRGESNQPQHF | TGTGCCAGCCAGAGAGGGGAAAGCAATCAGCCCCAGCATTTT | NA | NA | TRBJ1-5 | TRBV2
CASSHRGNNSPLHF | TGTGCCAGCAGCCACCGGGGAAATAATTCACCCCTCCACTTT | NA | NA | TRBJ1-6 | TRBV3-1/TRBV3-2
CASSPQGPSRADTQYF | TGTGCCAGCAGCCCACAGGGTCCCTCGAGAGCAGATACGCAGTATTTT | NA | NA | TRBJ2-3 | TRBV7-8
CASSVSSGVDNYGYTF | TGTGCCAGCAGCGTAAGCAGCGGAGTGGATAACTATGGCTACACCTTC | NA | NA | TRBJ1-2 | TRBV9
CATSGQTTGELFF | TGTGCCACATCCGGACAGACCACCGGGGAGCTGTTTTTT | NA | NA | TRBJ2-2 | TRBV12-3/TRBV12-4
CASSPAEGNQPQHF | TGTGCCAGCAGCCCCGCGGAGGGCAATCAGCCCCAGCATTTT | NA | NA | TRBJ1-5 | TRBV3-1/TRBV3-2
CASSLEDTGNAKNIQYF | TGCGCCAGCAGCTTGGAGGACACAGGGAATGCCAAAAACATTCAGTACTTC | NA | NA | TRBJ2-4 | TRBV5-1
CASTSAGGTGPYQETQYF | TGTGCCAGCACCTCCGCCGGGGGGACAGGCCCGTACCAAGAGACCCAGTACTTC | NA | NA | TRBJ2-5 | TRBV28